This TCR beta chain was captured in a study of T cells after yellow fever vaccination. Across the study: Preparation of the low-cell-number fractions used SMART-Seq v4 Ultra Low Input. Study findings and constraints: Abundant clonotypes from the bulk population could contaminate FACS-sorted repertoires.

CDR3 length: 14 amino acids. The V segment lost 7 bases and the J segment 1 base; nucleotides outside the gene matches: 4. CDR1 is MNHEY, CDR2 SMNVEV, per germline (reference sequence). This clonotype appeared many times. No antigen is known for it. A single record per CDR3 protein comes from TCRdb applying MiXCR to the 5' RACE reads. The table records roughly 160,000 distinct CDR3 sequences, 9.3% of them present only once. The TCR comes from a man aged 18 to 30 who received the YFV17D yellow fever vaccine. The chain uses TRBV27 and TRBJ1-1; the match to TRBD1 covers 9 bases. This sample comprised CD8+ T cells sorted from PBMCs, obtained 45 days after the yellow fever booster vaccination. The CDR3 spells CASILTGGNTEAFF. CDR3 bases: TGTGCCAGCATCTTGACAGGGGGGAACACTGAAGCTTTCTTT.